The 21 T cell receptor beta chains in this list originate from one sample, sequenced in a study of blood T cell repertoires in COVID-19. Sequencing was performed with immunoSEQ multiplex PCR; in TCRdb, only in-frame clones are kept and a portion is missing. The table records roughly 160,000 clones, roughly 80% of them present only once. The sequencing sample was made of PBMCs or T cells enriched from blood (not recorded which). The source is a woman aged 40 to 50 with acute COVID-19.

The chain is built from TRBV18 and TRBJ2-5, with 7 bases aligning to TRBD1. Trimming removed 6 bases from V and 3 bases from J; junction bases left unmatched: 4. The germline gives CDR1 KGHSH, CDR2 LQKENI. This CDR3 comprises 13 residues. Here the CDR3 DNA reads TGTGCCAGCTCTCGGGGACAGAAAGAGACCCAGTACTTC. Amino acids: CASSRGQKETQYF.

This chain's CDR3 is CASSVETGGSGGYTF. The CDR3 bases are TGTGCCAGCAGCGTAGAAACAGGGGGATCAGGTGGCTACACCTTC. The J gene is TRBJ1-2, the V gene TRBV9; 8 bases are a match to TRBD1. CDR1 is SGDLS and CDR2 is YYNGEE in the germline V gene. V lost 0 bases, J lost 7 bases, and 8 bases stayed unmatched. The CDR3 sequence is 15 residues long.

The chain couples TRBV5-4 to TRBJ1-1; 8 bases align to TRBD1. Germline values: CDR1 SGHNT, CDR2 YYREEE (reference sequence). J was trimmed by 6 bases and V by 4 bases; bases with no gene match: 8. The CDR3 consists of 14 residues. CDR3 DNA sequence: TGTGCCAGCAGCCGGACAGGGCCATTTCCTGAAGCTTTCTTT. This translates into CASSRTGPFPEAFF. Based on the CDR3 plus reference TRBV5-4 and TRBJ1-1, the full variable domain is ETGVTQSPTHLIKTRGQQVTLRCSSQSGHNTVSWYQQALGQGPQFIFQYYREEENGRGNFPPRFSGLQFPNYSSELNVNALELDDSALYLCASSRTGPFPEAFFGQGTRLTVV.

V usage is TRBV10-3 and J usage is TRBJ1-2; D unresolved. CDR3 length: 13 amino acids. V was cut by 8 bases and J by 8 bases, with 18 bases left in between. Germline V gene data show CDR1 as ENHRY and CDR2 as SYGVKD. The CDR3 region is CAIADSGSPGYTF. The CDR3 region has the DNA TGTGCCATCGCCGACTCCGGGAGCCCGGGCTACACCTTC.

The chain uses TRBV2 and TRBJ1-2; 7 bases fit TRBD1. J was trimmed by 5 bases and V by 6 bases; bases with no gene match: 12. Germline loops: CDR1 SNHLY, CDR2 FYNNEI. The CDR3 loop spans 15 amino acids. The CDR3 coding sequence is TGTGCCAGCAGATCTAACTCACAGGGGACGTATGGCTACACCTTC. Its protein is CASRSNSQGTYGYTF.

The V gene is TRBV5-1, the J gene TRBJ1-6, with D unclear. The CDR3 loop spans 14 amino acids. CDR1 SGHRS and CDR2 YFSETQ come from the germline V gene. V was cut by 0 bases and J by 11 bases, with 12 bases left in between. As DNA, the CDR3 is TGCGCCAGCAGCTTGGATGGGTCGGGAGCACCCCTCCACTTT. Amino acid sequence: CASSLDGSGAPLHF.

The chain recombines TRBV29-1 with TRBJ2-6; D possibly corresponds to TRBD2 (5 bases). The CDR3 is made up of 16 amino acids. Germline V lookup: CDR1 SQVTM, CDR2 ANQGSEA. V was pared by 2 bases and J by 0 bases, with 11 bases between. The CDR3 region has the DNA TGCAGCGTTGAAAATTATGGGAGCTCTGGGGCCAACGTCCTGACTTTC. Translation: CSVENYGSSGANVLTF.

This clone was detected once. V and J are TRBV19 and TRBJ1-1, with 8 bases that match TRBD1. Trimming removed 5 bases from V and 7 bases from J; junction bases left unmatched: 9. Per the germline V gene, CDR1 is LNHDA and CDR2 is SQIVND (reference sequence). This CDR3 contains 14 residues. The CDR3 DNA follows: TGTGCCAGTAGTTCAGCCCTGGACAGGGTTGAAGCTTTCTTT. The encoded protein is CASSSALDRVEAFF.

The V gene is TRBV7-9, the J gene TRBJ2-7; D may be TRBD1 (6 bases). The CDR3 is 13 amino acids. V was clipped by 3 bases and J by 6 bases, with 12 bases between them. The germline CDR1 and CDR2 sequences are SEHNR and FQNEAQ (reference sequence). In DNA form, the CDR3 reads TGTGCCAGCAGCTTGTTACAGGGACCCGAGCAGTACTTC. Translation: CASSLLQGPEQYF.

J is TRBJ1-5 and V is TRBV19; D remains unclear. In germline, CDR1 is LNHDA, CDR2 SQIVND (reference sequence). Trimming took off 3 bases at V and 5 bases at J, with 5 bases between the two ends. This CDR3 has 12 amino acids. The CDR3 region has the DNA TGTGCCAGTAGTATGAGGTATCAGCCCCAGCATTTT. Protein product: CASSMRYQPQHF.

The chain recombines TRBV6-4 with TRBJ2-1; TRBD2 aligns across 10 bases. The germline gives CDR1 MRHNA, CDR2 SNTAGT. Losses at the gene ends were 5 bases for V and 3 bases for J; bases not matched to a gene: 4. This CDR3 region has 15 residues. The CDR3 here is CASSPGLANYNEQFF. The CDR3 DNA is TGTGCCAGCAGTCCGGGACTAGCGAACTACAATGAGCAGTTCTTC.

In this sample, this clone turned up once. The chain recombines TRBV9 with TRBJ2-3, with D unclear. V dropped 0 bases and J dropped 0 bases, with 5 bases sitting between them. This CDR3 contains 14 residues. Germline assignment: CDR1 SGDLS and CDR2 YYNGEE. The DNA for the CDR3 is TGTGCCAGCAGCGTAGGGCGGAGCACAGATACGCAGTATTTT. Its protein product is CASSVGRSTDTQYF.

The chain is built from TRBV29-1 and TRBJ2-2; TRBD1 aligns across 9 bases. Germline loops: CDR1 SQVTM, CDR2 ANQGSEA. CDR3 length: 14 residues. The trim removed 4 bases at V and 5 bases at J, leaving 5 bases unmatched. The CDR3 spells CSVGWDRVTGELFF. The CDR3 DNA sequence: TGCAGCGTTGGCTGGGACAGGGTTACCGGGGAGCTGTTTTTT.

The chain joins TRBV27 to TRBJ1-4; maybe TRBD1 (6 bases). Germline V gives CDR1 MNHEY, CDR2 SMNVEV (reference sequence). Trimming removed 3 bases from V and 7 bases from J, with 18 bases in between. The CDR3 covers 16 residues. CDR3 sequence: CASSLTAAGAREKLFF. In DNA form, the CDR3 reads TGTGCCAGCAGTTTGACCGCCGCAGGGGCGCGTGAAAAACTGTTTTTT.

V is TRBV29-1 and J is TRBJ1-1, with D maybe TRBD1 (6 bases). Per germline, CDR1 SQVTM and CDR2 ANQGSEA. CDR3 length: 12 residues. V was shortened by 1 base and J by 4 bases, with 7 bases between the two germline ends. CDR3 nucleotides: TGCAGCGTTGAAGGGGGGCTCACTGAAGCTTTCTTT. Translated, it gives CSVEGGLTEAFF.

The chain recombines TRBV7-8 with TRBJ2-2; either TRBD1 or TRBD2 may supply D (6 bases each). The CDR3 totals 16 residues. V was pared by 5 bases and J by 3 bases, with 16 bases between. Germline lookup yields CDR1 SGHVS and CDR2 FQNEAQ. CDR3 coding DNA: TGTGCCAGCAGCCGGAGGGTACAGGGATACACCGGGGAGCTGTTTTTT. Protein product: CASSRRVQGYTGELFF. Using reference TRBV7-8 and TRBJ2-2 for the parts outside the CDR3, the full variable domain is GAGVSQSPRYKVAKRGQDVALRCDPISGHVSLFWYQQALGQGPEFLTYFQNEAQLDKSGLPSDRFFAERPEGSVSTLKIQRTQQEDSAVYLCASSRRVQGYTGELFFGEGSRLTVL.

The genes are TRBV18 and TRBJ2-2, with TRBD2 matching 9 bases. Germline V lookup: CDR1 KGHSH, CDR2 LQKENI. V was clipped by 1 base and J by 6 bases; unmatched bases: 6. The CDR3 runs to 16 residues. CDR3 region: CASSPLAGEGAGELFF. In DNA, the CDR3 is TGTGCCAGCTCACCACTAGCGGGAGAGGGCGCCGGGGAGCTGTTTTTT.

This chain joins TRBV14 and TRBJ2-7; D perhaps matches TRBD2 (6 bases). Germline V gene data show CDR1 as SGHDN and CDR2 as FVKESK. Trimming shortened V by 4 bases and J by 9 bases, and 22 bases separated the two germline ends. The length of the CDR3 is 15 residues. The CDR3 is CASSRDRGTSYGQYF. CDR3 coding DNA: TGTGCCAGCAGCCGTGACCGGGGGACCTCCTATGGGCAGTACTTC.

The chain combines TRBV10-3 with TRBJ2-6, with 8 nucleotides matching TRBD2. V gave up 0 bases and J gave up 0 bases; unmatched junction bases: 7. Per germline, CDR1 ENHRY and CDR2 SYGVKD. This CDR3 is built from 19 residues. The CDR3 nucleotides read TGTGCCATCAGTGAGTCTCCCAGCGGGGGTTACTCTGGGGCCAACGTCCTGACTTTC. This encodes CAISESPSGGYSGANVLTF.

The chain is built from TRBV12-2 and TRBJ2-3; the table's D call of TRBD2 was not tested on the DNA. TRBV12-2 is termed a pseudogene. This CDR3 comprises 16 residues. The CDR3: CASRLLSSTSTDTQYF. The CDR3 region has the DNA TGTGCAAGTCGCTTATTAAGTAGCACGAGCACAGATACGCAGTATTTT.

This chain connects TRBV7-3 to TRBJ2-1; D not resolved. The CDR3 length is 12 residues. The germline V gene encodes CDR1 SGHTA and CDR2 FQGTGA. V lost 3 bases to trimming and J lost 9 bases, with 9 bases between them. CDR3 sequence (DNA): TGTGCCAGCAGCTTCGGGTACGCTGAGCAGTTCTTC. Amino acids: CASSFGYAEQFF.